These 7 T cell receptor beta chains originate from one sample sequenced in a study of T cell clonotyping in hematopoietic cell transplantation. Clones were read by immunoSEQ multiplex PCR, and TCRdb kept only the in-frame ones, dropping some. The sample has 75,000 to 95,000 clones, approximately 95% seen once; the top ten hold roughly 1.7%. Time point described: recipient sample about 28 days before transplant, after cytoreduction. The starting material was peripheral blood mononuclear cells, obtained before stem cell transplant. The receptor set was obtained from a woman between 45 and 60 years old with acute myeloid leukemia. Some clones in this sample may be carry-over from other donors' samples.

The chain combines TRBV25-1 with TRBJ1-1; D gene uncertain. The ends were cut back, 3 bases at V and 7 bases at J, with 12 bases in the middle. This CDR3 is 13 amino acids long. Germline assignment: CDR1 MGHDK and CDR2 SYGVNS. The chain's CDR3 is CASSDPLWGEAFF. For the CDR3, the DNA is TGTGCCAGCAGTGACCCGTTGTGGGGTGAAGCTTTCTTT.

V and J are TRBV7-9 and TRBJ2-7; 11 bases align to TRBD2. The CDR3 contains 14 residues. Trimming cost V 4 bases and J 4 bases; bases outside gene matches: 3. Germline CDR1 reads SEHNR; CDR2 reads FQNEAQ (reference sequence). The CDR3 coding sequence is TGTGCCAGCAGCTCCGGACTAGCGGGTTACGAGCAGTACTTC. Its translation is CASSSGLAGYEQYF.

This sequence joins TRBV4-1 and TRBJ2-7; tentatively, D is TRBD2 (5 bases). V lost 0 bases to trimming and J lost 2 bases, with 11 bases between them. Germline lookup yields CDR1 MGHRA and CDR2 YSYEKL. This CDR3 has 15 residues. The CDR3 nucleotides read TGCGCCAGCAGCCAAGATTCAAGCGGAACCTACGAGCAGTACTTC. Translated, it gives CASSQDSSGTYEQYF.

The gene calls are TRBV6-6 and TRBJ1-5, with 7 bases aligning to TRBD1. The CDR3 contains 13 residues. The V gene's germline CDR1 is MNHNY and CDR2 SVGAGI (reference sequence). Trimming cost V 10 bases and J 5 bases; bases outside gene matches: 8. Written as DNA, the CDR3 is TGTGCCATCCGAGACAGGGCTCATCAGCCCCAGCATTTT. It translates to CAIRDRAHQPQHF.

The gene calls are TRBV6-5 and TRBJ1-4, with D possibly TRBD1 on 6 matching bases. This CDR3 region has 15 residues. Per the germline V gene, CDR1 is MNHEY and CDR2 is SVGAGI. Trimming took 1 base from V and 5 from J, leaving 11 bases between them. In DNA form, the CDR3 reads TGTGCCAGCAGTTACTTGGGTAGGGGGAATGAAAAACTGTTTTTT. Translation: CASSYLGRGNEKLFF.

This clone was picked up a small number of times. This chain connects TRBV30 to TRBJ1-6; D gene uncertain. This CDR3 contains 14 residues. Germline-derived CDR1 and CDR2 are GTSNPN and SVGIG (reference sequence). V gave up 3 bases and J gave up 9 bases, with 15 bases separating them. The CDR3 DNA reads as TGTGCCTGGAGGGCAGGAACTATAATTTCACCCCTCCACTTT. Its protein is CAWRAGTIISPLHF. The complete variable domain, with remaining parts taken from reference TRBV30 and TRBJ1-6, reads SQTIHQWPATLVQPVGSPLSLECTVEGTSNPNLYWYRQAAGRGLQLLFYSVGIGQISSEVPQNLSASRPQDRQFILSSKKLLLSDSGFYLCAWRAGTIISPLHFGNGTRLTVT.

The chain combines TRBV11-1 with TRBJ1-4, with D perhaps matching TRBD1 (5 bases). Germline CDR1 is SGHAT and CDR2 is FQDESV (reference sequence). The CDR3 is made up of 15 amino acids. Trimming left V 4 bases short and J 7 bases short, with 16 bases between. CDR3 sequence (DNA): TGTGCCAGCAGCTCATCCGGGACGGGGCTTGAAAAACTGTTTTTT. It yields the protein CASSSSGTGLEKLFF.